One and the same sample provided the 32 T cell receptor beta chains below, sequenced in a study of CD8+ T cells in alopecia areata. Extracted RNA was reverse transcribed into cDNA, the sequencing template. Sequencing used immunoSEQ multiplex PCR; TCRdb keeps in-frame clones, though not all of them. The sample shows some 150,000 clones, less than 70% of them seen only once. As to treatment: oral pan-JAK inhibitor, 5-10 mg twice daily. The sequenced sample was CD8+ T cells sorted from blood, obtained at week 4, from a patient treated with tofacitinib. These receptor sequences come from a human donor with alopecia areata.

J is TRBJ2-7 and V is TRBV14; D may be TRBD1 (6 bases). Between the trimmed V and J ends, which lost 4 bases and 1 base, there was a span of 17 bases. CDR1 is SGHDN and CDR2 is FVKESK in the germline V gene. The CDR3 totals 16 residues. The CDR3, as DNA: TGTGCCAGCAGCCCGTACAGGGAGTATATATCCTACGAGCAGTACTTC. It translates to CASSPYREYISYEQYF. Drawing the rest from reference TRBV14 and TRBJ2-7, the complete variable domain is EAGVTQFPSHSVIEKGQTVTLRCDPISGHDNLYWYRRVMGKEIKFLLHFVKESKQDESGMPNNRFLAERTGGTYSTLKVQPAELEDSGVYFCASSPYREYISYEQYFGPGTRLTVT.

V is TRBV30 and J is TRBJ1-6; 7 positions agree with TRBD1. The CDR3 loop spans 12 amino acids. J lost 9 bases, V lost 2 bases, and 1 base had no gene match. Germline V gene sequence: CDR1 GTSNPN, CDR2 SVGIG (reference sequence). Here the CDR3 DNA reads TGTGCCTGGAGTCCAGGGGGTTCACCCCTCCACTTT. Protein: CAWSPGGSPLHF.

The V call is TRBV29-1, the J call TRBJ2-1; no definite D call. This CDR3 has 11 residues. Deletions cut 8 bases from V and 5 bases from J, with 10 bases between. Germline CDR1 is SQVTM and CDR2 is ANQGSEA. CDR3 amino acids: CSLYMDNEQFF. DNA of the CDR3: TGCAGCCTTTACATGGACAATGAGCAGTTCTTC.

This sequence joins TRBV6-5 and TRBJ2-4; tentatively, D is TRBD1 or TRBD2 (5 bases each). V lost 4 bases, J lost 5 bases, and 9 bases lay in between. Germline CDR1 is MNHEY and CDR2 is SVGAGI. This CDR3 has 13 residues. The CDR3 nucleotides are TGTGCCAGCAGTTTCGGGGCCGAAAACATTCAGTACTTC. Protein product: CASSFGAENIQYF.

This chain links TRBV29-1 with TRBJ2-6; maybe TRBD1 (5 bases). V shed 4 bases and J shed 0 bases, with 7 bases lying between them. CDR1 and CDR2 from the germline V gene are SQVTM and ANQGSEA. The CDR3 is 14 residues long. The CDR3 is CSVVGVSGANVLTF. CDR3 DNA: TGCAGCGTTGTAGGGGTCTCTGGGGCCAACGTCCTGACTTTC.

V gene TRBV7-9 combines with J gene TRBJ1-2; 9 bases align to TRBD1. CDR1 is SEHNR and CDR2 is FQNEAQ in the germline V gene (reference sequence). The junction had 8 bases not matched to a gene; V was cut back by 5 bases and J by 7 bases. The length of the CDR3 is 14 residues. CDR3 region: CASSRTGEEFGYTF. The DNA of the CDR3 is TGTGCCAGCAGCAGGACAGGGGAGGAGTTTGGCTACACCTTC.

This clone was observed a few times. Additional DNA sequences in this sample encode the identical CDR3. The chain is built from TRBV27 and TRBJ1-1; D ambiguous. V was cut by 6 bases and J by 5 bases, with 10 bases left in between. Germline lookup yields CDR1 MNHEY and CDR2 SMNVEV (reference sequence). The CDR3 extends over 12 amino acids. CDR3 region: CASSPRGTEAFF. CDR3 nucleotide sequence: TGTGCCAGCAGCCCCCGTGGGACTGAAGCTTTCTTT.

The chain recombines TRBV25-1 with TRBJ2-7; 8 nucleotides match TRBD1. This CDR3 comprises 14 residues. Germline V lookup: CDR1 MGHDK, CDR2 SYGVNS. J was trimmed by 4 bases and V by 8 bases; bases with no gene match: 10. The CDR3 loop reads CASVAPGQDYEQYF. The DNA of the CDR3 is TGTGCCAGCGTAGCACCGGGACAGGATTACGAGCAGTACTTC.

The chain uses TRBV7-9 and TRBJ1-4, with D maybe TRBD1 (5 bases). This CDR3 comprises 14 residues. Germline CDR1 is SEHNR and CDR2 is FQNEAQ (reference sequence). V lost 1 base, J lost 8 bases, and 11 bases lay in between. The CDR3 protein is CASSLVVGTEKLFF. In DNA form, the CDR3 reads TGTGCCAGCAGCTTAGTTGTCGGGACCGAAAAACTGTTTTTT.

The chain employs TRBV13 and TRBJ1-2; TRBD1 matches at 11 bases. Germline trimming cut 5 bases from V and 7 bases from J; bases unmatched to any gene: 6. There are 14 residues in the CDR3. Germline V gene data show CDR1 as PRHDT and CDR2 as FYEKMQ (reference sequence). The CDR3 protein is CASSPGQGARGYTF. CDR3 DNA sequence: TGTGCCAGCAGCCCCGGACAGGGGGCTCGTGGCTACACCTTC.

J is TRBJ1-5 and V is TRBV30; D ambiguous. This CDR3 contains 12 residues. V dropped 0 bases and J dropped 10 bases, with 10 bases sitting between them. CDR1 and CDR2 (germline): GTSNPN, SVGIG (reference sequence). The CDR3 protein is CAWSVPPGPQHF. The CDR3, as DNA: TGTGCCTGGAGTGTCCCCCCGGGACCCCAGCATTTT.

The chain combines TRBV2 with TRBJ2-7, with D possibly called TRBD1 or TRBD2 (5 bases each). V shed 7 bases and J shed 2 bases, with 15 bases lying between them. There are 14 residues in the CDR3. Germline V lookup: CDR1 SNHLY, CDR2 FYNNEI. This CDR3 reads CASTLPEGPYEQYF. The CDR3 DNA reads TGTGCCAGCACCCTTCCCGAGGGGCCCTACGAGCAGTACTTC.

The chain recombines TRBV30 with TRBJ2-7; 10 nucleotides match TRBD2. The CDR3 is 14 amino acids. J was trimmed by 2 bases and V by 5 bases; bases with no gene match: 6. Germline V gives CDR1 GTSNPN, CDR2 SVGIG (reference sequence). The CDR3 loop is CAWSGTSATYEQYF. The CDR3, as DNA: TGTGCCTGGTCCGGGACTAGCGCAACCTACGAGCAGTACTTC.

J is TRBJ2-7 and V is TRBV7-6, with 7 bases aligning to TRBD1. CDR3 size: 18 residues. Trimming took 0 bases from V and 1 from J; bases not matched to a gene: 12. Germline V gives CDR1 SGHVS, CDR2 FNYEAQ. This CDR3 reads CASSLALVGDRVSYEQYF. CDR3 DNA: TGTGCCAGCAGCTTAGCGCTCGTTGGGGACAGAGTATCCTACGAGCAGTACTTC.

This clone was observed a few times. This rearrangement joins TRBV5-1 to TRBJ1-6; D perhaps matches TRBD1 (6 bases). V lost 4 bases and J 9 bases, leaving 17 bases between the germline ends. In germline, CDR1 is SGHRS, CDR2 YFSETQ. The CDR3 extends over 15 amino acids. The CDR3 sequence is CASSPYAGGGSPLHF. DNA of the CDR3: TGCGCCAGCAGCCCGTACGCCGGGGGCGGTTCACCCCTCCACTTT.

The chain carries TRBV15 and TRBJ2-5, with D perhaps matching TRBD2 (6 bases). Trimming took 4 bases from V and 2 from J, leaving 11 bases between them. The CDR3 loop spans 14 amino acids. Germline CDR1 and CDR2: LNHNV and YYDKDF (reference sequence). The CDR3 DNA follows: TGTGCCACCAGCACCCGGGACTGGCAAGAGACCCAGTACTTC. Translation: CATSTRDWQETQYF.

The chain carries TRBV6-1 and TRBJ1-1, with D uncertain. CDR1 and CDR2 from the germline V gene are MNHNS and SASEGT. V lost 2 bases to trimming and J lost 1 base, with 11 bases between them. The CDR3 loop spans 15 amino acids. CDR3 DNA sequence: TGTGCCAGCAGTGAATGGTTTGCCTCGAACACTGAAGCTTTCTTT. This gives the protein CASSEWFASNTEAFF.

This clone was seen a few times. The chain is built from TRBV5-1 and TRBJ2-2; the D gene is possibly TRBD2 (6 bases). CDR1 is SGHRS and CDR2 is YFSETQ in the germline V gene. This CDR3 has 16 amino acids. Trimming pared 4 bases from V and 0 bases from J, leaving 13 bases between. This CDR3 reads CASSLHAGSNTGELFF. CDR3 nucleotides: TGCGCCAGCAGCCTCCATGCGGGATCGAACACCGGGGAGCTGTTTTTT.

The CDR3 protein is CASSLGLGGYTF. As DNA, the CDR3 is TGTGCCAGCAGCTTGGGATTGGGAGGCTACACCTTC. The rearrangement uses TRBV7-2 and TRBJ1-2; D not resolved. The germline V and J ends were trimmed by 3 bases and 8 bases, with 10 bases remaining between them. Per the germline V gene, CDR1 is SGHTA and CDR2 is FQGNSA. The CDR3 loop spans 12 amino acids.

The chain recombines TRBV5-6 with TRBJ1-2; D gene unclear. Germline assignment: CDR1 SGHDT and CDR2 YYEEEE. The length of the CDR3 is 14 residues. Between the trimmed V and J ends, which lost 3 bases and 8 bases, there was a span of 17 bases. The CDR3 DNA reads TGTGCCAGCAGCTCCTTGGGAAAGTCGCTAGGCTACACCTTC. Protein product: CASSSLGKSLGYTF.

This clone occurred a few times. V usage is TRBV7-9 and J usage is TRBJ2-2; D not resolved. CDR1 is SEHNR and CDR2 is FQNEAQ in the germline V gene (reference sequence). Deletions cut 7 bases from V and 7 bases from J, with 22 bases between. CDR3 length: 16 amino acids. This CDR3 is CASTRRTHYTNGELFF. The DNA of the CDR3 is TGTGCCAGCACCAGAAGGACCCACTACACGAACGGGGAGCTGTTTTTT.

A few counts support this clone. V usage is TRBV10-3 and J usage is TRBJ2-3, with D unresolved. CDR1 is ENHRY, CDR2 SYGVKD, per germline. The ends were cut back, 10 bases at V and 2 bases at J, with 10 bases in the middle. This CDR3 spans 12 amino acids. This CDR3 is CATLDITDTQYF. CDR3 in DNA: TGTGCCACCCTGGATATCACAGATACGCAGTATTTT.

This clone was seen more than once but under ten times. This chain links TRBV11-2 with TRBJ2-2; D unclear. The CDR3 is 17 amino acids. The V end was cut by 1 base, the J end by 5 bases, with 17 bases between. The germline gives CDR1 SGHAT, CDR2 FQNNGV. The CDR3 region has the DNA TGTGCCAGCAGCTTAGTCGACGAGTTGGTTTGGACCGGGGAGCTGTTTTTT. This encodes CASSLVDELVWTGELFF.

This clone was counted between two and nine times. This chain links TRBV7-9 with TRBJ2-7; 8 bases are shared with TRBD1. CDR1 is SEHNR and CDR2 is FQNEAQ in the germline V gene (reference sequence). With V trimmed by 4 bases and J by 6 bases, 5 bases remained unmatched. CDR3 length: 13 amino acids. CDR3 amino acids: CASSSDRAGEQYF. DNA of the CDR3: TGTGCCAGCAGCTCGGACAGGGCCGGCGAGCAGTACTTC.

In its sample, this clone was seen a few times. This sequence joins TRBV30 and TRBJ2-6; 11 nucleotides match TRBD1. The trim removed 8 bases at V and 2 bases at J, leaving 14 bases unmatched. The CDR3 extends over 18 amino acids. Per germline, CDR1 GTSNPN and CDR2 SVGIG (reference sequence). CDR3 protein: CAGVGPGQGAPGANVLTF. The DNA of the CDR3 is TGTGCCGGCGTAGGACCCGGACAGGGGGCGCCTGGGGCCAACGTCCTGACTTTC.

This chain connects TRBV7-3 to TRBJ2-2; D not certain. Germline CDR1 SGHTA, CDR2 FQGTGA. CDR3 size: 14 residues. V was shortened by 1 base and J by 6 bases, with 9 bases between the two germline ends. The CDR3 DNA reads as TGTGCCAGCAGCTTAAAGGCTAGTCCCGGGGAGCTGTTTTTT. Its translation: CASSLKASPGELFF.

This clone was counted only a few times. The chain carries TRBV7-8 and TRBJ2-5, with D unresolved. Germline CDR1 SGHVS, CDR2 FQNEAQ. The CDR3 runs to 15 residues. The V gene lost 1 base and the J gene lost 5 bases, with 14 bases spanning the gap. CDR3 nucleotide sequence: TGTGCCAGCAGCTTAGAACCGGCTTTTCTGGAGACCCAGTACTTC. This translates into CASSLEPAFLETQYF.

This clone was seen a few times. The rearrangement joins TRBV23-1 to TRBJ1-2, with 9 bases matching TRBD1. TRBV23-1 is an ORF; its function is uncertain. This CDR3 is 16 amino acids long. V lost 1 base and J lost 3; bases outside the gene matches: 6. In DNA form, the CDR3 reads TGCGCCAGCAGTCAATTAGCTCGGGACAGGGACTATGGCTACACCTTC. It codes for CASSQLARDRDYGYTF.

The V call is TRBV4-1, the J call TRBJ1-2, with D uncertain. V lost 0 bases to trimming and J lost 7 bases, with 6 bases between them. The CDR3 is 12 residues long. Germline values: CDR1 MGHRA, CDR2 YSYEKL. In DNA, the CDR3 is TGCGCCAGCAGCCAAGATCAAATTGGCTACACCTTC. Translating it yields CASSQDQIGYTF.

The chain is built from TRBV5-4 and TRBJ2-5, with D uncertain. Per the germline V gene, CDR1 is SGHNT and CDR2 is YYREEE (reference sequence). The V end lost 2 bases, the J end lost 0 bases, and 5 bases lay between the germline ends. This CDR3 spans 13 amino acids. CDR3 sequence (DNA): TGTGCCAGCAGCTTCGGGCACCAAGAGACCCAGTACTTC. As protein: CASSFGHQETQYF.

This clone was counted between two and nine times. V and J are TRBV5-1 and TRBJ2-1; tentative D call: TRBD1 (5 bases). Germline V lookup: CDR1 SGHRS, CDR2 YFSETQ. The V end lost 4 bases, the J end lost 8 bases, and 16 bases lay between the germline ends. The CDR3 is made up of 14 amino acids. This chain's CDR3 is CASSPALQGHEQFF. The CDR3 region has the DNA TGCGCCAGCAGCCCCGCTCTCCAGGGCCATGAGCAGTTCTTC.

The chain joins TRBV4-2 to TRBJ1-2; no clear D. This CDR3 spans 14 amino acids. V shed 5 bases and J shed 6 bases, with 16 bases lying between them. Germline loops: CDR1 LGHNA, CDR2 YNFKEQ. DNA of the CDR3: TGTGCCAGCAGCTGGGCACACCCTACTGATGGCTACACCTTC. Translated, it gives CASSWAHPTDGYTF.